This T cell receptor beta chain originates from a study of OX40 agonist ivuxolimab in advanced cancers. Whole-study context: Ivuxolimab doses were 0.01, 0.1, 0.3, 1.5, 3 or 10 mg/kg every 2 weeks.

Profiling relied on immunoSEQ multiplex PCR, and the TCRdb table lists in-frame clones only, not all of them. The sample gives 65,000 to 85,000 clones, approximately 89% of which show up once; approximately 0.2% is in the top ten. In regard to this clone: Its antigen is currently unknown.

Study-wide points: Undetermined was the antigen specificity of the expanded peripheral T cells. Averaging showed that CD8+ T cells had more expanded clones than CD4+ did. Certain nonresponders additionally had low normalized T-cell clonal expansion.

Trimming cost V 1 base and J 5 bases; bases outside gene matches: 8. This CDR3 has 15 residues. Germline V lookup: CDR1 LNHNV, CDR2 YYDKDF (reference sequence). This clonotype was sampled from an adult with an advanced solid tumor such as melanoma, head and neck, liver or kidney cancer. This material consisted of CD4+ or CD8+ T cells sorted from blood, taken in a trial of the OX40 agonist ivuxolimab. This rearrangement joins TRBV15 to TRBJ2-7; 7 nucleotides agree with TRBD2. The CDR3 loop is CATSRVRAGAHEQYF. DNA for the CDR3: TGTGCCACCAGCAGAGTGCGGGCGGGAGCACACGAGCAGTACTTC.